This T cell receptor (beta chain) was sequenced for a study of OX40 agonist ivuxolimab in advanced cancers. Overall study: With a range of roughly 20 to 80, age averaged 60 years, and nearly 85% were male.

On this clone itself: The antigen is unknown.

Only in-frame clones appear in the TCRdb table, and some are missing; sequencing was by immunoSEQ multiplex PCR. This table holds 90,000 or so clones, 80% to 90% found once. CDR3 length: 14 amino acids. Germline CDR1 SGDLS, CDR2 YYNGEE. Between the trimmed V and J ends, which lost 5 bases and 2 bases, there was a span of 13 bases. Findings of the study overall: Patients with a partial response at 0.1-3.0 mg/kg had among the lowest clonal expansion. CD8+ T cells averaged more expanded clones than CD4+. Blood T cells, both CD4+ and CD8+, expanded clonally by week 6 at 0.1 to 3.0 mg/kg.

The receptor was isolated from an adult with an advanced solid tumor such as melanoma, head and neck, liver or kidney cancer. This chain uses TRBV9 with TRBJ1-1; TRBD1 might be the D (6 bases). The sample consisted of CD4+ or CD8+ T cells sorted from blood, taken in a trial of the OX40 agonist ivuxolimab. The CDR3 DNA sequence: TGTGCCAGCAGTCGATCAGGGGATAACACTGAAGCTTTCTTT. It is translated as CASSRSGDNTEAFF.